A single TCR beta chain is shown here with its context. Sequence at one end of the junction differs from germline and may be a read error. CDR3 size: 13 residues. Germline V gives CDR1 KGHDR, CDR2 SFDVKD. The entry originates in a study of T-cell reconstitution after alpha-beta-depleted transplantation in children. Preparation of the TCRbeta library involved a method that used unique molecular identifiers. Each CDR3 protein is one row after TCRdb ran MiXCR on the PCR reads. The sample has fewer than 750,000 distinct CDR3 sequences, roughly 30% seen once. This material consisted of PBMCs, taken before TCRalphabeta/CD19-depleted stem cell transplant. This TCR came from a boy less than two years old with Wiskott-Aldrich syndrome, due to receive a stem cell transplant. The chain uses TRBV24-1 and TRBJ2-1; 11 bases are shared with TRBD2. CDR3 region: CANTSGSPNAQFF. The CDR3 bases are TGTGCCAATACTAGCGGGAGTCCTAATGCGCAGTTCTTC.